The 28 T cell receptor beta chains below all came from one sample that was sequenced in a study of cytomegalovirus exposure and HLA in healthy donors. The study ran its PCR with 60 Vbeta and 13 Jbeta primers. Assay: immunoSEQ multiplex PCR; the TCRdb copy retains only in-frame clones and omits some. The sample lists some 180,000 clones; over 75% were seen once. Sequenced material: PBMCs. The origin of the receptors is a woman younger than 45 in good health and CMV-seronegative.

The chain carries TRBV6-5 and TRBJ1-2; 10 bases agree with TRBD1. The CDR3 loop spans 15 amino acids. The germline V gene has CDR1 MNHEY and CDR2 SVGAGI. After removal of 0 bases from V and 7 bases from J, the junction contained 5 bases not matched to a gene. The DNA for the CDR3 is TGTGCCAGCAGTTACTCCGGGACAGGGGAGGTTGGCTACACCTTC. The encoded protein is CASSYSGTGEVGYTF.

The rearrangement uses TRBV30 and TRBJ2-7; D may be TRBD2 (6 bases). V lost 0 bases, J lost 4 bases, and 10 bases lay in between. CDR3 length equals 13 residues. Germline V gene lookup returns CDR1 GTSNPN and CDR2 SVGIG (reference sequence). CDR3 amino acids: CAWSVSGRYEQYF. The CDR3 DNA is TGTGCCTGGAGTGTGTCAGGGAGGTACGAGCAGTACTTC.

The genes are TRBV7-8 and TRBJ1-1; D not certain. V lost 2 bases and J lost 1, with 5 bases in between. CDR1 is SGHVS, CDR2 FQNEAQ, per germline. The CDR3 extends over 13 amino acids. The CDR3 DNA reads as TGTGCCAGCAGCTTAAAGCAGAACACTGAAGCTTTCTTT. It codes for CASSLKQNTEAFF.

The chain couples TRBV7-2 to TRBJ2-1; 10 bases align to TRBD2. V was pared by 6 bases and J by 5 bases, with 4 bases of the junction left unmatched. This CDR3 has 14 amino acids. The germline CDR1 and CDR2 sequences are SGHTA and FQGNSA. In nucleotides, the CDR3 is TGTGCCAGCAGATATAGCGGGGGGAACAATGAGCAGTTCTTC. Translated: CASRYSGGNNEQFF.

This chain connects TRBV7-2 to TRBJ2-3, with D perhaps matching TRBD2 (5 bases). This CDR3 contains 17 residues. V was clipped by 1 base and J by 0 bases, with 14 bases between them. Germline CDR1 SGHTA, CDR2 FQGNSA. The CDR3: CASSLVGAISSTDTQYF. In DNA form, the CDR3 reads TGTGCCAGCAGCTTAGTGGGAGCTATCTCTAGCACAGATACGCAGTATTTT.

The rearrangement uses TRBV27 and TRBJ1-1; a weak D match, TRBD1 (5 bases). Trimming left V 6 bases short and J 4 bases short, with 12 bases between. Germline V gene data show CDR1 as MNHEY and CDR2 as SMNVEV (reference sequence). The CDR3 spans 13 residues. This chain's CDR3 is CASRGRGGTEAFF. The CDR3 DNA reads as TGTGCCAGCAGAGGAAGGGGCGGCACTGAAGCTTTCTTT.

V gene TRBV5-1 combines with J gene TRBJ2-5, with D possibly matching TRBD2 (6 bases). The CDR3 covers 16 residues. Deletions cut 3 bases from V and 2 bases from J, with 17 bases between. CDR1 is SGHRS and CDR2 is YFSETQ in the germline V gene. The CDR3 sequence is CASSWGGAGPQETQYF. The CDR3 nucleotides are TGCGCCAGCAGCTGGGGCGGGGCAGGACCACAAGAGACCCAGTACTTC.

This clone was recorded a few times. The chain has TRBV19 and TRBJ2-2; TRBD2 is a possible D gene (5 bases). V lost 4 bases and J lost 6, with 9 bases in between. Germline V CDR1 and CDR2: LNHDA, SQIVND (reference sequence). This CDR3 region has 13 residues. CDR3 residues: CASSSEGAGELFF. In DNA form, the CDR3 reads TGTGCCAGTAGTAGCGAGGGAGCCGGGGAGCTGTTTTTT.

The V and J genes are TRBV5-1 and TRBJ1-2; D may be TRBD1 (6 bases). Trimming stripped 4 bases from V and 2 bases from J, with 18 bases between. Germline CDR1 and CDR2: SGHRS and YFSETQ. The CDR3 extends over 16 amino acids. For the CDR3, the DNA is TGCGCCAGCAGCCGAGGACAGAGTGTAATAAACTATGGCTACACCTTC. Its protein is CASSRGQSVINYGYTF.

The chain combines TRBV27 with TRBJ2-1, with 7 bases that match TRBD1. Germline CDR1 MNHEY, CDR2 SMNVEV (reference sequence). Trimming removed 1 base from V and 3 bases from J; junction bases left unmatched: 3. The CDR3 runs 15 residues. The CDR3 nucleotides are TGTGCCAGCAGTTTATGGGACAGTAACTACAATGAGCAGTTCTTC. Protein: CASSLWDSNYNEQFF.

This clone was counted once. The rearrangement uses TRBV5-1 and TRBJ1-1; TRBD1 agrees at 8 bases. CDR1 SGHRS and CDR2 YFSETQ come from the germline V gene. CDR3 length: 14 residues. With V trimmed by 4 bases and J by 3 bases, 5 bases remained unmatched. The DNA for the CDR3 is TGCGCCAGCAGCAGACAGACAGGGGACACTGAAGCTTTCTTT. This sequence encodes CASSRQTGDTEAFF.

For the CDR3, the DNA is TGTGCCAGCAGCTTCATTGTGGGCGGGGGGGTTCCCTACGAGCAGTACTTC. Its translation: CASSFIVGGGVPYEQYF. The rearrangement links TRBV11-2 to TRBJ2-7, with 9 positions matching TRBD2. This CDR3 is built from 17 residues. Per germline, CDR1 SGHAT and CDR2 FQNNGV. V shed 3 bases, J shed 2 bases, and the junction held 11 bases outside the gene matches. The complete variable domain, with remaining parts taken from reference TRBV11-2 and TRBJ2-7, reads EAGVAQSPRYKIIEKRQSVAFWCNPISGHATLYWYQQILGQGPKLLIQFQNNGVVDDSQLPKDRFSAERLKGVDSTLKIQPAKLEDSAVYLCASSFIVGGGVPYEQYFGPGTRLTVT.

The CDR3 here is CASSLLDRGSYEQYF. The CDR3 coding sequence is TGTGCCAGCAGTTTATTGGACAGGGGCTCCTACGAGCAGTACTTC. The rearrangement uses TRBV27 and TRBJ2-7; 9 nucleotides align to TRBD1. Losses at the gene ends were 1 base for V and 0 bases for J; bases not matched to a gene: 1. Germline V lookup: CDR1 MNHEY, CDR2 SMNVEV (reference sequence). CDR3 length: 15 residues.

V is TRBV4-3 and J is TRBJ2-2, with D possibly TRBD1 on 5 matching bases. V shed 0 bases and J shed 4 bases, with 18 bases lying between them. Germline V CDR1 and CDR2: LGHNA, YSLEER. The CDR3 totals 18 residues. The CDR3 region is CASSQDIPRQISTGELFF. Written as DNA, the CDR3 is TGCGCCAGCAGCCAAGATATTCCGAGACAGATTTCCACCGGGGAGCTGTTTTTT.

This clone came up a few times. J is TRBJ2-7 and V is TRBV6-1, with D perhaps matching TRBD1 (6 bases). Looked up from germline, CDR1 is MNHNS and CDR2 is SASEGT. The CDR3 contains 13 residues. Trimming shortened V by 3 bases and J by 7 bases, and 13 bases separated the two germline ends. DNA for the CDR3: TGTGCCAGCAGTGACAGGGGCCGGGGTGAGCAGTACTTC. It yields the protein CASSDRGRGEQYF.

The V and J genes are TRBV19 and TRBJ2-3, with TRBD1 matching 8 bases. Germline V lookup: CDR1 LNHDA, CDR2 SQIVND (reference sequence). J lost 4 bases, V lost 6 bases, and 0 bases had no gene match. The length of the CDR3 is 12 residues. The CDR3: CASRDRADTQYF. The CDR3 DNA sequence: TGTGCCAGTAGGGACAGGGCAGATACGCAGTATTTT.

This clone has just one count. This rearrangement joins TRBV5-1 to TRBJ2-5, with 7 bases lining up with TRBD2. The junction had 8 bases not matched to a gene; V was cut back by 4 bases and J by 5 bases. The CDR3 spans 14 residues. Germline V gives CDR1 SGHRS, CDR2 YFSETQ. In DNA form, the CDR3 reads TGCGCCAGCAGCCCGGCGGGGGTCTGGGAGACCCAGTACTTC. Protein: CASSPAGVWETQYF.

The chain carries TRBV4-1 and TRBJ2-1, with 7 bases that match TRBD2. Germline loops: CDR1 MGHRA, CDR2 YSYEKL. The CDR3 runs 17 residues. V trimming: 1 base; J trimming: 9 bases; junction bases outside the gene matches: 15. CDR3 in DNA: TGCGCCAGCAGCCAAGGGGTTTTCGGACTAGAGGTTGGTGAGCAGTTCTTC. Translated: CASSQGVFGLEVGEQFF.

The rearrangement joins TRBV5-4 to TRBJ2-1; 15 bases are a match to TRBD2. CDR1 is SGHNT, CDR2 YYREEE, per germline (reference sequence). V was pared by 3 bases and J by 2 bases, with 3 bases of the junction left unmatched. The CDR3 has 17 amino acids. In nucleotides, the CDR3 is TGTGCCAGCAGCTGGACTAGCGGGGGGGCCCCCTACAATGAGCAGTTCTTC. Its translation: CASSWTSGGAPYNEQFF. Based on the CDR3 plus reference TRBV5-4 and TRBJ2-1, the full variable domain is ETGVTQSPTHLIKTRGQQVTLRCSSQSGHNTVSWYQQALGQGPQFIFQYYREEENGRGNFPPRFSGLQFPNYSSELNVNALELDDSALYLCASSWTSGGAPYNEQFFGPGTRLTVL.

This rearrangement joins TRBV13 to TRBJ2-7, with TRBD1 matching 8 bases. The CDR3 covers 17 residues. Trimming took 2 bases from V and 3 from J; bases not matched to a gene: 12. CDR1 and CDR2 (germline): PRHDT, FYEKMQ (reference sequence). The chain's CDR3 is CASSLTEDREFDYEQYF. The DNA of the CDR3 is TGTGCCAGCAGCTTAACCGAGGACAGGGAATTTGACTACGAGCAGTACTTC.

V usage is TRBV5-8 and J usage is TRBJ1-5; D is ambiguous. V lost 6 bases and J lost 1, with 14 bases in between. The CDR3 is 15 amino acids. CDR1 SGHTS and CDR2 YDEGEE come from the germline V gene. CDR3 residues: CASTPRRRSNQPQHF. The CDR3 coding sequence is TGTGCCAGCACCCCCCGGCGGAGAAGCAATCAGCCCCAGCATTTT.

This chain uses TRBV5-1 with TRBJ1-1, with 7 nucleotides matching TRBD1. In germline, CDR1 is SGHRS, CDR2 YFSETQ. There are 17 residues in the CDR3. V lost 0 bases, J lost 1 base, and 9 bases stayed unmatched. The CDR3 sequence: CASSLEFSTGANTEAFF. CDR3 sequence (DNA): TGCGCCAGCAGCTTGGAATTCTCCACAGGGGCGAACACTGAAGCTTTCTTT.

The chain combines TRBV7-9 with TRBJ1-1, with 9 bases that match TRBD1. The CDR3 extends over 15 amino acids. Germline V gene lookup returns CDR1 SEHNR and CDR2 FQNEAQ (reference sequence). V lost 5 bases to trimming and J lost 6 bases; unmatched junction nucleotides: 10. CDR3 sequence reads: CASSQTQGAGAEAFF. CDR3 DNA sequence: TGTGCCAGCAGCCAAACACAGGGGGCGGGCGCTGAAGCTTTCTTT. The full variable domain, in which reference TRBV7-9 and TRBJ1-1 provide the parts outside the CDR3, is DTGVSQNPRHKITKRGQNVTFRCDPISEHNRLYWYRQTLGQGPEFLTYFQNEAQLEKSRLLSDRFSAERPKGSFSTLEIQRTEQGDSAMYLCASSQTQGAGAEAFFGQGTRLTVV.

This clone was observed a single time. This chain links TRBV19 with TRBJ1-2; TRBD1 might be the D (6 bases). Germline CDR1 is LNHDA and CDR2 is SQIVND (reference sequence). Trimming left V 4 bases short and J 8 bases short, with 14 bases between. CDR3 length: 13 residues. This chain's CDR3 is CASSSQDSLGYTF. CDR3 nucleotides: TGTGCCAGTAGTAGCCAGGACAGCCTGGGCTACACCTTC.

This rearrangement joins TRBV7-2 to TRBJ2-1; 7 nucleotides match TRBD2. Trimming cost V 4 bases and J 3 bases; bases outside gene matches: 9. CDR1 and CDR2 from the germline V gene are SGHTA and FQGNSA. This CDR3 has 16 amino acids. The CDR3 region is CASSSGGSVGYNEQFF. CDR3 DNA sequence: TGTGCCAGCAGCTCGGGGGGTAGCGTGGGCTACAATGAGCAGTTCTTC.

The V and J genes are TRBV6-5 and TRBJ2-1, with TRBD2 matching 10 bases. There are 14 residues in the CDR3. Looked up from germline, CDR1 is MNHEY and CDR2 is SVGAGI. Trimming cost V 4 bases and J 7 bases; bases outside gene matches: 4. The chain's CDR3 is CASSSPGLANEQFF. In DNA, the CDR3 is TGTGCCAGCAGTTCCCCGGGACTAGCGAATGAGCAGTTCTTC.

This sequence joins TRBV5-1 and TRBJ2-1, with TRBD2 matching over 7 bases. The CDR3 is made up of 15 amino acids. CDR1 is SGHRS and CDR2 is YFSETQ in the germline V gene. The J segment lost 0 bases and the V segment lost 5 bases, leaving 5 bases of the junction unmatched. The CDR3 here is CASSQLAGSYNEQFF. CDR3 sequence (DNA): TGCGCCAGCAGTCAGTTAGCGGGCTCCTACAATGAGCAGTTCTTC.

The CDR3 nucleotides read TGTGCCAGCAGTCCGTTACAGGGTTACGAGCAGTACTTC. It yields the protein CASSPLQGYEQYF. This sequence joins TRBV7-8 and TRBJ2-7, with D perhaps matching TRBD1 (6 bases). In germline, CDR1 is SGHVS, CDR2 FQNEAQ. The ends were cut back, 6 bases at V and 4 bases at J, with 13 bases in the middle. The CDR3 is 13 amino acids.